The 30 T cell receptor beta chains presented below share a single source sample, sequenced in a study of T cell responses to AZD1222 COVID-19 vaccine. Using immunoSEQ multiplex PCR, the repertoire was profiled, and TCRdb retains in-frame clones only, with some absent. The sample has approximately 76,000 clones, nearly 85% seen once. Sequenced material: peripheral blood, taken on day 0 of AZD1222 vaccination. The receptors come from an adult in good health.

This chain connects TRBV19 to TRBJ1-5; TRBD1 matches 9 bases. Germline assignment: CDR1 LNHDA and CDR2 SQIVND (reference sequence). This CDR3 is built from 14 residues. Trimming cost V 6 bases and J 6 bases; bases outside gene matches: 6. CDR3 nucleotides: TGTGCCAGTAGGGGACAGGGTGGGAGTCAGCCCCAGCATTTT. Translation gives CASRGQGGSQPQHF.

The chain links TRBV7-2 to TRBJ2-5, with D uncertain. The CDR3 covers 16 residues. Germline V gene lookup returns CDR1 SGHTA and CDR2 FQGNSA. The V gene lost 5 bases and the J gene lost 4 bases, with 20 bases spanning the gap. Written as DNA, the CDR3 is TGTGCCAGCAGCCCTAGACTGACCCGGGCTGGAGAGACCCAGTACTTC. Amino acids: CASSPRLTRAGETQYF.

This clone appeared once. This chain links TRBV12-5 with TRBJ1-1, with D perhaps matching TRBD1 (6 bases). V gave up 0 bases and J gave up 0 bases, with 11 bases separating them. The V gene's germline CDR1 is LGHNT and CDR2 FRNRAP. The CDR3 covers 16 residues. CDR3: CASGLVHDRMNTEAFF. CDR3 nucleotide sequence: TGTGCTAGTGGTTTGGTACACGACAGGATGAACACTGAAGCTTTCTTT.

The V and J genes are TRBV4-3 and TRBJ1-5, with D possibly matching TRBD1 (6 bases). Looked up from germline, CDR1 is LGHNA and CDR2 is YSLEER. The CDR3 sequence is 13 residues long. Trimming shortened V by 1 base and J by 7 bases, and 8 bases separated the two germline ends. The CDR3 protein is CASSQGRGQPQHF. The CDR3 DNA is TGCGCCAGCAGCCAAGGAAGGGGGCAGCCCCAGCATTTT.

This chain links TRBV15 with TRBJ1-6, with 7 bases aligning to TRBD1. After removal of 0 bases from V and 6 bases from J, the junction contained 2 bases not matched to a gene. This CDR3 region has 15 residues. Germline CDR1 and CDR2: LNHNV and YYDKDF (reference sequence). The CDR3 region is CATSREDRANSPLHF. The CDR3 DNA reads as TGTGCCACCAGCAGAGAAGACAGGGCTAATTCACCCCTCCACTTT.

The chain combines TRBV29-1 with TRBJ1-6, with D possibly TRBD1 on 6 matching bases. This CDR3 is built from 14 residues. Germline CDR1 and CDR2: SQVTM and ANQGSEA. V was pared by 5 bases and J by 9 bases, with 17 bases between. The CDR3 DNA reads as TGCAGCGTTCGGGGGGGGGACACAAGTTCACCCCTCCACTTT. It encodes CSVRGGDTSSPLHF.

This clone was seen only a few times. CDR3 loop: CASTPRRTGFRTDTQYF. CDR3 in DNA: TGTGCCAGCACCCCGAGGAGGACAGGATTTCGGACAGATACGCAGTATTTT. The rearrangement uses TRBV7-2 and TRBJ2-3, with 7 positions matching TRBD1. Per germline, CDR1 SGHTA and CDR2 FQGNSA. After removal of 7 bases from V and 3 bases from J, the junction contained 16 bases not matched to a gene. This CDR3 is built from 17 residues.

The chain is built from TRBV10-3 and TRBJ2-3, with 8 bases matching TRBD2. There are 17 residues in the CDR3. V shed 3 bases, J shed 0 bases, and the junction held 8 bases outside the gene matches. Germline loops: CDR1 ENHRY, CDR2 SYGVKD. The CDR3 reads CAISDPSLAASTDTQYF. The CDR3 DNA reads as TGTGCCATCAGTGACCCTTCACTAGCGGCGAGCACAGATACGCAGTATTTT.

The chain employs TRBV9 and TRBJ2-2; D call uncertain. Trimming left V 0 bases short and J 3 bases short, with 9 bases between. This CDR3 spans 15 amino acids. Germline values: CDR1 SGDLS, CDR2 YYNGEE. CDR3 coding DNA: TGTGCCAGCAGCGTAGCGCCGACCCACACCGGGGAGCTGTTTTTT. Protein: CASSVAPTHTGELFF.

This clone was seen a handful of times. The CDR3 loop is CASSPRDRGSYEQYF. Written as DNA, the CDR3 is TGTGCCAGCAGCCCGCGGGACCGGGGATCCTACGAGCAGTACTTC. This chain joins TRBV3-1 (or the pseudogene TRBV3-2) and TRBJ2-7, with a possible D match to TRBD2 (6 bases). This CDR3 has 15 amino acids. Germline-derived CDR1 and CDR2 are LGHDT and YNNKEL (reference sequence). V shed 4 bases and J shed 1 base, with 14 bases lying between them.

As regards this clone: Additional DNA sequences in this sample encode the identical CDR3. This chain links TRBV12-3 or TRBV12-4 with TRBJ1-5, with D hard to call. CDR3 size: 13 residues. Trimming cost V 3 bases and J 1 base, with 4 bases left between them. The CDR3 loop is CASSFDSNQPQHF. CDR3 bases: TGTGCCAGCAGTTTTGACAGCAATCAGCCCCAGCATTTT.

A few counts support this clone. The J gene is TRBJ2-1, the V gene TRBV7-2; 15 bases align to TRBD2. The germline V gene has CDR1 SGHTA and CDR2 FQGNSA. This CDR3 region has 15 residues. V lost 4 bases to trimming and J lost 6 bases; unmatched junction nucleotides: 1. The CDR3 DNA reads TGTGCCAGCAGCTGGACTAGCGGGAGGGCCAATGAGCAGTTCTTC. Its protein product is CASSWTSGRANEQFF.

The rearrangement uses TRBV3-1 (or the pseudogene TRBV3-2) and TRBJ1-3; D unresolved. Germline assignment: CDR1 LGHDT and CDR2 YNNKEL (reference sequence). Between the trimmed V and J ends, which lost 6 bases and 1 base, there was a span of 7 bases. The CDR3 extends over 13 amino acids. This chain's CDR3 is CASSLRSGNTIYF. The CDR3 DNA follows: TGTGCCAGCAGTCTGCGATCTGGAAACACCATATATTTT.

This CDR3 is CASTGAYNEQFF. The CDR3 DNA is TGTGCCAGCACGGGAGCCTACAATGAGCAGTTCTTC. This chain joins TRBV7-9 and TRBJ2-1; D is possibly TRBD2 (6 bases). V lost 7 bases, J lost 2 bases, and 6 bases lay in between. The germline CDR1 and CDR2 sequences are SEHNR and FQNEAQ (reference sequence). This CDR3 region has 12 residues.

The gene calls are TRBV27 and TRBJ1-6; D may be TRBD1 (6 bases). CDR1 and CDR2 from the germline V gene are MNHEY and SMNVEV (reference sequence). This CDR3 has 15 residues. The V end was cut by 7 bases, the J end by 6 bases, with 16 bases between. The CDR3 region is CASKWGAGANSPLHF. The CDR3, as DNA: TGTGCCAGCAAGTGGGGGGCGGGGGCTAATTCACCCCTCCACTTT.

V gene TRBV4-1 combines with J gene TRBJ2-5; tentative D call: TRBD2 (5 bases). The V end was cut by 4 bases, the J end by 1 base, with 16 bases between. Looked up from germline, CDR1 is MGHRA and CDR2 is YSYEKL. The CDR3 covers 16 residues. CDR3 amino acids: CASSRGPDSFQETQYF. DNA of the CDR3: TGCGCCAGCAGCCGCGGACCGGACTCCTTCCAAGAGACCCAGTACTTC.

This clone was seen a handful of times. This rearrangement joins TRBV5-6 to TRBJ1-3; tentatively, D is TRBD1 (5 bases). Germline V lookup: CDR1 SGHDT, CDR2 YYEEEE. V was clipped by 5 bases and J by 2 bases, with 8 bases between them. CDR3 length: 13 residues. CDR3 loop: CASRTATGNTIYF. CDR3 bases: TGTGCCAGCAGGACAGCAACTGGAAACACCATATATTTT.

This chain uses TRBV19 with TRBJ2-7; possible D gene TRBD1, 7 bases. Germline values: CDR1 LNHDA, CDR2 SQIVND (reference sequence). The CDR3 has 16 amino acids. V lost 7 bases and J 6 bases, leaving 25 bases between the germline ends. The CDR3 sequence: CASKVLKEGALGEQYF. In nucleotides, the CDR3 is TGTGCCAGTAAGGTTCTTAAGGAGGGGGCGCTGGGCGAGCAGTACTTC.

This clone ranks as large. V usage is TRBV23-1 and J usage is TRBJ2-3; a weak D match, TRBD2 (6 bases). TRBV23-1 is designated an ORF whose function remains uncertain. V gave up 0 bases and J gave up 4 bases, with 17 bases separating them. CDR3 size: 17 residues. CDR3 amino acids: CASSQSSGDEAPDTQYF. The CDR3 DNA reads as TGCGCCAGCAGTCAATCGTCGGGGGACGAAGCTCCAGATACGCAGTATTTT.

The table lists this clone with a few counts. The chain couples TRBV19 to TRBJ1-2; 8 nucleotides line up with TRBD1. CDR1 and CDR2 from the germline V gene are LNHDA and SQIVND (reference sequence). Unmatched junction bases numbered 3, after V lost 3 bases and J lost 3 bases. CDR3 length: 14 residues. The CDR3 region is CASSIPGGYYGYTF. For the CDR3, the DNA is TGTGCCAGTAGTATCCCAGGGGGCTACTATGGCTACACCTTC.

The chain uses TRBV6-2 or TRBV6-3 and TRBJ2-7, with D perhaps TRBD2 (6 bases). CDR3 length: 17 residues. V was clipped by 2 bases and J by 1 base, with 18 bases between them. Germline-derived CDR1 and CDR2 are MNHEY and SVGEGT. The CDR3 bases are TGTGCCAGCAGTTACACCGCCGGGGGTTACCTTTCCTACGAGCAGTACTTC. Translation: CASSYTAGGYLSYEQYF.

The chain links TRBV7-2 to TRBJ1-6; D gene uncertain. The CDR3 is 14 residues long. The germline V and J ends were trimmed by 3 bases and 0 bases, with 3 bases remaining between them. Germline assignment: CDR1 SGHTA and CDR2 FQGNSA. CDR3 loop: CASSLVSYNSPLHF. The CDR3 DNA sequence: TGTGCCAGCAGCTTGGTCTCCTATAATTCACCCCTCCACTTT.

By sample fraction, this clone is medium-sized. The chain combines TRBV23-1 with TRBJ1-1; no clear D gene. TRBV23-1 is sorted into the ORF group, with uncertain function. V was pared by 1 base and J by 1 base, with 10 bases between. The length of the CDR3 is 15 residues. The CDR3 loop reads CASSQFTGENTEAFF. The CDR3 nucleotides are TGCGCCAGCAGTCAATTCACGGGTGAGAACACTGAAGCTTTCTTT.

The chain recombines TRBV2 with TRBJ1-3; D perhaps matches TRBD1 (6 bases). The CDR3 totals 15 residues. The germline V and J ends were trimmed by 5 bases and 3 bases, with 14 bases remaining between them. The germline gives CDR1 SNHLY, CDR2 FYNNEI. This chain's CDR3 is CASSLTGAGGNTIYF. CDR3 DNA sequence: TGTGCCAGCAGTCTGACAGGTGCTGGTGGAAACACCATATATTTT. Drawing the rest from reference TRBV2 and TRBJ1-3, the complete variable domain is EPEVTQTPSHQVTQMGQEVILRCVPISNHLYFYWYRQILGQKVEFLVSFYNNEISEKSEIFDDQFSVERPDGSNFTLKIRSTKLEDSAMYFCASSLTGAGGNTIYFGEGSWLTVV.

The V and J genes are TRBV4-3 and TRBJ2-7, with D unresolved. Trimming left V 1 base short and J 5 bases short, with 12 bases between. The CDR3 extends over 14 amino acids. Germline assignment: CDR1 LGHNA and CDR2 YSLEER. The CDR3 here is CASSQGGRSDEQYF. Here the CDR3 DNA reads TGCGCCAGCAGCCAAGGAGGACGGTCCGACGAGCAGTACTTC.

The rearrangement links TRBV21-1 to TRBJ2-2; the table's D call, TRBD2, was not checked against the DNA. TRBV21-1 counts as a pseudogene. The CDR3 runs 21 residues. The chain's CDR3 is CASSKFPRRTSGLTNTGELFF. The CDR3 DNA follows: TGTGCCAGCAGCAAATTCCCCAGACGGACTAGCGGGCTGACGAACACCGGGGAGCTGTTTTTT.

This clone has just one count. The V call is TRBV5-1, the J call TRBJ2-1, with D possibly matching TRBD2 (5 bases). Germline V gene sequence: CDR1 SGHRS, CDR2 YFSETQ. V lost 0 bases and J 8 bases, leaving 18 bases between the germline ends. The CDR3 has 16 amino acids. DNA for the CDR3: TGCGCCAGCAGCTTGGGGATTGGAGGATTGAGGGATGAGCAGTTCTTC. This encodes CASSLGIGGLRDEQFF.

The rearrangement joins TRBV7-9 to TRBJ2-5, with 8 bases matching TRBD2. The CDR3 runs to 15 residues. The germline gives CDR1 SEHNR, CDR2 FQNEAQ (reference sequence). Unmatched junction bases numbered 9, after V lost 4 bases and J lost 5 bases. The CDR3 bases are TGTGCCAGCAGCTCGTCAGCGGGAGTTGGGGAGACCCAGTACTTC. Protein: CASSSSAGVGETQYF.

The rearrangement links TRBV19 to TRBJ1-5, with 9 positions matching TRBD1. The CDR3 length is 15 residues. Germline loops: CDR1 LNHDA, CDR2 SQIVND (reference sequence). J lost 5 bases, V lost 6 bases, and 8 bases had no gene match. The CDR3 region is CASRPDRGYHQPQHF. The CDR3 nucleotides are TGTGCCAGTAGACCAGACAGGGGGTACCATCAGCCCCAGCATTTT.

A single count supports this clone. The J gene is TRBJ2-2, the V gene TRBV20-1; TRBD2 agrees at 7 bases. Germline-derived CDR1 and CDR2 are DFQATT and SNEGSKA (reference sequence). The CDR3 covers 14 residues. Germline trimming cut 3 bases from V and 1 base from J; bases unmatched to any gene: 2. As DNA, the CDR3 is TGCAGTGCTAGTGCTAGCGGGAACACCGGGGAGCTGTTTTTT. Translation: CSASASGNTGELFF.